The rows below give T cell receptor beta chains drawn from one sample of a study of T cells in Graves' hyperthyroidism and ophthalmopathy. TCRdb ran MiXCR on the multiplex PCR reads and lists one entry per CDR3 protein. The table lists 730,000 or so distinct CDR3 sequences, approximately 18% of them singletons. Source material: blood. The receptors were gathered from a woman in her fifties or sixties with Graves' hyperthyroidism that later progressed to Graves' ophthalmopathy. Both conserved end residues are part of each CDR3. A D gene is named only where the DNA matches it firmly. A clone size is listed for some rows: how often the clone was seen (once, few, many), or a class if it is expanded.

>NA|TRBJ2-5|many|TRBV30
CAWSWALQETQYF
TGTGCCTGGAGCTGGGCCCTCCAAGAGACCCAGTACTTC
>TRBD1|TRBJ1-2|few|TRBV7-9
CASSLGALSTGGHGYTF
TGTGCCAGCAGCTTAGGGGCCTTATCGACAGGGGGTCACGGCTACACCTTC
>TRBD1|TRBJ1-4|few|TRBV5-4
CASSPGAGQTNEKLFF
TGTGCCAGCAGCCCCGGCGCGGGACAGACGAATGAAAAACTGTTTTTT
>TRBD1|TRBJ2-4|NA|TRBV4-1
CASSQESGTGVAKNIQYF
TGCGCCAGCAGCCAAGAATCAGGGACAGGGGTAGCCAAAAACATTCAGTACTTC
>NA|TRBJ2-7|NA|TRBV6-1
CASSKISGVYEQYF
TGTGCCAGCAGTAAAATATCGGGGGTCTACGAGCAGTACTTC
>NA|TRBJ1-2|many|TRBV6-5
CASSYSLGSRRDGYTF
TGTGCCAGCAGTTACTCCCTTGGATCAAGAAGAGATGGCTACACCTTC
>TRBD1|TRBJ2-2|NA|TRBV4-1
CASSHSPDRVETGELFF
TGCGCCAGCAGCCATTCACCGGACAGGGTTGAGACCGGGGAGCTGTTTTTT
>NA|TRBJ1-2|few|TRBV6-1
CASSRDPDVNYGYTF
TGTGCCAGCAGTAGAGATCCCGATGTCAACTATGGCTACACCTTC
>TRBD1|TRBJ1-1|NA|TRBV5-4
CASSWPQGVNTEAFF
TGTGCCAGCAGCTGGCCACAGGGGGTGAACACTGAAGCTTTCTTT
>NA|TRBJ1-6|few|TRBV25-1
CASSESWGGVSYNSPLHF
TGTGCCAGCAGTGAAAGCTGGGGGGGAGTTTCCTATAATTCACCCCTCCACTTT
>NA|TRBJ1-6|many|TRBV6-1
CASTGLPGPPDSPLHF
TGTGCCAGCACGGGTTTACCGGGTCCCCCCGATTCACCCCTCCACTTT
>NA|TRBJ1-5|many|TRBV20-1
CSASQPRGRSRNQPQHF
TGCAGTGCTAGTCAACCCAGGGGCAGGAGTCGCAATCAGCCCCAGCATTTT
>NA|TRBJ2-7|many|TRBV12-3/TRBV12-4
CASSPDEGEQYF
TGTGCCAGCAGCCCCGATGAGGGCGAGCAGTACTTC
>NA|TRBJ2-2|NA|TRBV7-6
CASRQTNTGELFF
TGTGCCAGCAGACAGACGAACACCGGGGAGCTGTTTTTT
>NA|TRBJ1-1|many|TRBV30
CAWRGESINTEAFF
TGTGCCTGGAGGGGCGAATCGATTAACACTGAAGCTTTCTTT
>NA|TRBJ2-1|NA|TRBV12-5
CASGLVVGGRSYNEQFF
TGTGCTAGTGGTTTGGTAGTGGGGGGAAGGTCCTACAATGAGCAGTTCTTC
>TRBD1|TRBJ2-2|NA|TRBV9
CASSVGTGGATGELFF
TGTGCCAGCAGCGTGGGGACAGGGGGGGCGACCGGGGAGCTGTTTTTT
>NA|TRBJ2-1|NA|TRBV20-1
CSAFVWGANEQFF
TGCAGTGCCTTCGTCTGGGGGGCCAATGAGCAGTTCTTC
>NA|TRBJ2-5|NA|TRBV18
CASSEWERSEGQYF
TGTGCCAGCTCAGAATGGGAGAGATCGGAGGGCCAGTACTTC
>TRBD1|TRBJ2-7|NA|TRBV19
CASSDWDRSYEQYF
TGTGCCAGTAGTGACTGGGACAGATCCTACGAGCAGTACTTC
>NA|TRBJ2-7|many|TRBV3-1
CASSQDATGPYEQYF
TGTGCCAGCAGCCAAGATGCCACAGGGCCCTACGAGCAGTACTTC
>NA|TRBJ2-5|NA|TRBV6-2/TRBV6-3
CASSMLGTETQYF
TGTGCCAGCAGCATGTTGGGGACAGAGACCCAGTACTTC
>TRBD2|TRBJ2-2|NA|TRBV25-1
CASSASSGSLTGELFF
TGTGCCAGCAGTGCGTCCAGCGGGAGCCTCACCGGGGAGCTGTTTTTT
>TRBD1|TRBJ1-1|NA|TRBV10-3
CAISTGQLNTEAFF
TGTGCCATCAGCACGGGACAGTTGAACACTGAAGCTTTCTTT
>NA|TRBJ2-5|NA|TRBV6-1
CASSEVWSSETQYF
TGTGCCAGCAGTGAAGTATGGTCAAGCGAGACCCAGTACTTC